This T cell receptor beta chain was sequenced in a study of human T cells and chemical hapten exposure. TCRdb used MiXCR to reprocess the RACE reads, holding one entry per CDR3 protein. The top ten hold under 3% of the sample, which has approximately 400,000 distinct CDR3 sequences, roughly 5% seen once. The time point was: patch test 1, 2 weeks after DPC sensitization. Treatment in this sample: therapeutic diphenylcyclopropenone sensitization with weekly scalp DPC. This clonotype has ten or more counts. Trimming stripped 0 bases from V and 10 bases from J, with 10 bases between. CDR1 LNHNV and CDR2 YYDKDF come from the germline V gene (reference sequence). The CDR3 is 13 amino acids.

The sequence came from a woman aged 50 to 60 with alopecia areata. Some clones in this sample may be carry-over from other donors' samples. This sequence joins TRBV15 and TRBJ2-1; D possibly matches TRBD1 or TRBD2 (5 bases each). This specimen consisted of whole blood, obtained in connection with sensitization to the hapten diphenylcyclopropenone (DPC). CDR3 sequence reads: CATSRDMGEEQFF. CDR3 nucleotides: TGTGCCACCAGCAGAGATATGGGGGAGGAGCAGTTCTTC.